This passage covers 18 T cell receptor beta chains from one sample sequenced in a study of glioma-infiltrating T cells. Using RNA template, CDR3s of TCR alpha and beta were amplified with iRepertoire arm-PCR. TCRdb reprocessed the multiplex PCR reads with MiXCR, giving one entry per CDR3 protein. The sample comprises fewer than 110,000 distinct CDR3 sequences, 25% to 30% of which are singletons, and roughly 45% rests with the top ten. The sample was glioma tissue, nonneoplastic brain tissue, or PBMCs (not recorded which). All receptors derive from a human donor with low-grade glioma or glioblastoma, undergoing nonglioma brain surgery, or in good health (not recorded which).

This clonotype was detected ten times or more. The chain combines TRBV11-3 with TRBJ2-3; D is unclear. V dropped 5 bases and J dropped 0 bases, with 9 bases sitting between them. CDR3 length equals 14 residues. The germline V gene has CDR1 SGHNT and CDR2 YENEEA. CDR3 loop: CASSPGHSTDTQYF. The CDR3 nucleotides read TGTGCCAGCAGCCCGGGCCATAGCACAGATACGCAGTATTTT.

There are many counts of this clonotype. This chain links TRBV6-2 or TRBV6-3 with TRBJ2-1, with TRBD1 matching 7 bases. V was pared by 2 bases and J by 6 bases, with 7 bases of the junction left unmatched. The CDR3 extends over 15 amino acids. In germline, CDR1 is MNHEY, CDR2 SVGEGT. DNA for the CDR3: TGTGCCAGCAGTTACAGGAGACAGGGTGGCAATGAGCAGTTCTTC. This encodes CASSYRRQGGNEQFF.

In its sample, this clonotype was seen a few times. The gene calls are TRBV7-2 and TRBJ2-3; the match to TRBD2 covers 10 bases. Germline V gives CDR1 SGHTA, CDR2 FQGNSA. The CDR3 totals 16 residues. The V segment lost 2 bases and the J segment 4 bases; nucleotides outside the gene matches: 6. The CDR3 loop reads CASSLRATSGADTQYF. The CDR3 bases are TGTGCCAGCAGCTTACGGGCTACTAGCGGGGCAGATACGCAGTATTTT.

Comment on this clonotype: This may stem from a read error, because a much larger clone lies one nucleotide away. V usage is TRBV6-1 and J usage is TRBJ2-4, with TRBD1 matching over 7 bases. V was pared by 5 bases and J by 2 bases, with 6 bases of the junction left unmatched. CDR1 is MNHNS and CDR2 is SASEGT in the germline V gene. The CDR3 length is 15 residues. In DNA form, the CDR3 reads TGTGCCAGCAGTCCACAGGGGCCGTCCAAAAACATTCAGTACTTC. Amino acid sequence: CASSPQGPSKNIQYF.

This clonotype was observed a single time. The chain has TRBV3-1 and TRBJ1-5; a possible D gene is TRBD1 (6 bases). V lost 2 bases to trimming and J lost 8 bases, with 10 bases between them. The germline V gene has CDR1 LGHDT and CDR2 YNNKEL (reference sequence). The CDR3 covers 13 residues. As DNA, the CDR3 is TGTGCCAGCAGCCAAAGGGGGGCGAAGCCCCAGCATTTT. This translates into CASSQRGAKPQHF.

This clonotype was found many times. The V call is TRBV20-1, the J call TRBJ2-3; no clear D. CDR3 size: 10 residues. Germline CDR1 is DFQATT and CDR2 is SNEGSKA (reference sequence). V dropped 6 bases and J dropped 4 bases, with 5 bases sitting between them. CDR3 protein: CSALADTQYF. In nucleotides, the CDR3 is TGCAGTGCCCTGGCAGATACGCAGTATTTT.

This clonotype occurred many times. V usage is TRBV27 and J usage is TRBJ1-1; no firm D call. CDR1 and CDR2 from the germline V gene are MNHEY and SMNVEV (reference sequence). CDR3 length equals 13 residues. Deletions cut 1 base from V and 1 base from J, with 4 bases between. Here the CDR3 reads CASSLYPNTEAFF. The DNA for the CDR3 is TGTGCCAGCAGTTTATATCCGAACACTGAAGCTTTCTTT.

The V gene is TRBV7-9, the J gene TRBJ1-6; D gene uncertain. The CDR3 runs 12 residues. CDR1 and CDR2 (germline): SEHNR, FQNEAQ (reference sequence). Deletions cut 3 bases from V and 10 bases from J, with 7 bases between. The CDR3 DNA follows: TGTGCCAGCAGCTTCGGAGGATCACCCCTCCACTTT. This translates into CASSFGGSPLHF. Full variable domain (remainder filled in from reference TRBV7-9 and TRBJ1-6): DTGVSQNPRHKITKRGQNVTFRCDPISEHNRLYWYRQTLGQGPEFLTYFQNEAQLEKSRLLSDRFSAERPKGSFSTLEIQRTEQGDSAMYLCASSFGGSPLHFGNGTRLTVT.

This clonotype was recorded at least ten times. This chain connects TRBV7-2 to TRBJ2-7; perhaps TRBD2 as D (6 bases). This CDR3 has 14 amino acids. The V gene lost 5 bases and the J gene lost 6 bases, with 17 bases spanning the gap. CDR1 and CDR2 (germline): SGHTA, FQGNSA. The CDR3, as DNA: TGTGCCAGCAGCCTCCGGGCGGGGAGCTCCGAGCAGTACTTC. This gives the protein CASSLRAGSSEQYF.

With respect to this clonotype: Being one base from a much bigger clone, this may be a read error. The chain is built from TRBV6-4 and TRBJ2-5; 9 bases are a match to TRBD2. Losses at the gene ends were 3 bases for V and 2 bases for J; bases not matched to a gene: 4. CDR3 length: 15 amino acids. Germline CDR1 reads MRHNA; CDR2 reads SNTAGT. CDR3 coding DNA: TGTGCCAGCAGTGAGCGAGCGGGAGGTCAAGAGACCCAGTACTTC. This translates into CASSERAGGQETQYF.

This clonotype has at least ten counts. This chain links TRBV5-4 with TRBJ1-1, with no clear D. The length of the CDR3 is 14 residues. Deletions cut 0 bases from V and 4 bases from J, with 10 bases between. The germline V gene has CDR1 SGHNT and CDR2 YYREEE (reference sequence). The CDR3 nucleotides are TGTGCCAGCAGCTTGGGGGCTTTGGGCACTGAAGCTTTCTTT. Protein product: CASSLGALGTEAFF.

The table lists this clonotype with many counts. CDR3 region: CSASGKSTDTQYF. As DNA, the CDR3 is TGCAGTGCTAGTGGGAAAAGCACAGATACGCAGTATTTT. The chain has TRBV20-1 and TRBJ2-3; D call uncertain. The germline CDR1 and CDR2 sequences are DFQATT and SNEGSKA (reference sequence). V was cut by 3 bases and J by 0 bases, with 7 bases left in between. CDR3 length equals 13 residues.

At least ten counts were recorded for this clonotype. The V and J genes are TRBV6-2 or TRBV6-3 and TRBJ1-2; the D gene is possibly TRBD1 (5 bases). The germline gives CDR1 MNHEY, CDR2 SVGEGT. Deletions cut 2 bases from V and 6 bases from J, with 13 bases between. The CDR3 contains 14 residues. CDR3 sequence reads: CASSYDGGINGYTF. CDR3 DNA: TGTGCCAGCAGTTACGACGGGGGTATTAATGGCTACACCTTC.

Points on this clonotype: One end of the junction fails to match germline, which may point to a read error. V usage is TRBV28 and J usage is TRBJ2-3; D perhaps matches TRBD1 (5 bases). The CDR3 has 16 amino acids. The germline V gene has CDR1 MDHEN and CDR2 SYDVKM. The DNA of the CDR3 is TGCGCCAGCAGCTCTACAGGTTCCTACAGCACAGATAAGCAGTATTTT. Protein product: CASSSTGSYSTDKQYF.

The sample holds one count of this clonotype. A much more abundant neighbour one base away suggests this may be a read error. This CDR3 is CSAGRNTEAFF. DNA for the CDR3: TGCAGCGCCGGACGGAACACTGAAGCTTTCTTT. The V and J genes are TRBV20-1 and TRBJ1-1, with D unclear. The germline V gene has CDR1 DFQATT and CDR2 SNEGSKA (reference sequence). The CDR3 extends over 11 amino acids.

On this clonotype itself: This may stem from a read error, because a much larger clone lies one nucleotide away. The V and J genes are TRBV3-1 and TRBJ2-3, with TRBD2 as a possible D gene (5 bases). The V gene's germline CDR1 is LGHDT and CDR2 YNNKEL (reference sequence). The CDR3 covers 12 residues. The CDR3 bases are TGTGCCAGCAGCCGCTCGGAGGATAAGCAGTATTTT. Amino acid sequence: CASSRSEDKQYF.

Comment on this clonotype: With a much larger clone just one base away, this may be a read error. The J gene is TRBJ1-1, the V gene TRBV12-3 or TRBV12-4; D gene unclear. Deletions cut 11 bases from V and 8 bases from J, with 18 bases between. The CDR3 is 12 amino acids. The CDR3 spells CACGDFSREAFF. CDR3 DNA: TGTGCCTGCGGTGATTTTAGCAGAGAAGCTTTCTTT.

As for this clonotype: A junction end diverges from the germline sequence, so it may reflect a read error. CDR3 sequence reads: CASITGASSYNERFF. The CDR3 bases are TGTGCCAGCATTACCGGCGCAAGCTCCTACAATGAGCGGTTCTTC. The chain joins TRBV2 to TRBJ2-1, with D unclear. Germline values: CDR1 SNHLY, CDR2 FYNNEI. The CDR3 runs 15 residues.